This T cell receptor (beta chain) was recovered during a study of CD8+ T cells in alopecia areata. PBMCs, the starting material, were the source of sorted CD4+ and CD8+ T cells. A few counts support this clone. Its antigen is unknown. Findings and limits, study-wide: Clonality in lesional scalp, especially alopecia totalis/universalis, exceeded that of normal scalp. Mice showed TCR sharing more clearly than patients did, possibly owing to HLA. Scalp specimens additionally yield sequences from normal skin's resident alphabeta T cells.

In germline, CDR1 is SNHLY, CDR2 FYNNEI. V was cut by 5 bases and J by 2 bases, with 10 bases left in between. The CDR3 runs 13 residues. Reverse transcription of extracted RNA yielded cDNA, which provided the sequencing template. The protocol was immunoSEQ multiplex PCR, while the TCRdb copy is restricted to in-frame clones and leaves out a portion. The sample contains roughly 120,000 clones, around 64% of which appear only once. The V gene is TRBV2, the J gene TRBJ2-7; D unresolved. This TCR derives from a human donor in good health. Sample: CD4+ T cells sorted from blood. The CDR3 protein is CASSSVETYEQYF. The CDR3 DNA reads as TGTGCCAGCAGTTCGGTCGAAACCTACGAGCAGTACTTC. The variable domain in full, completed from reference TRBV2 and TRBJ2-7, reads EPEVTQTPSHQVTQMGQEVILRCVPISNHLYFYWYRQILGQKVEFLVSFYNNEISEKSEIFDDQFSVERPDGSNFTLKIRSTKLEDSAMYFCASSSVETYEQYFGPGTRLTVT.